The clone carrying this T cell receptor beta chain was found many times. The antigen remains unidentified. From the 5' RACE reads, TCRdb called clonotypes with MiXCR, one entry per CDR3 protein. There are 250,000 or so distinct CDR3 sequences in the sample; 6.5% to 9% occur only once, and about 5.8% lies in the top ten. This CDR3 contains 14 residues. Trimming removed 1 base at V and 5 bases at J, with 11 bases between. The V gene's germline CDR1 is SGHVS and CDR2 FNYEAQ. This entry is derived from a study of identical twins. Study observations and caveats: Insertion counts were lower in abundant cord blood beta clonotypes, a trend that memory repertoires did not show.

Healthy Caucasians supplied all donations. These data were likewise used in another study, on yellow fever vaccine responses in identical twins. That work contributes: Reportedly, the T cell response mounted by twins to vaccine seemed partly convergent, partly personalized.

Sequenced: CD8+ T cells sorted from blood. The gene calls are TRBV7-6 and TRBJ2-5, with D maybe TRBD1 (6 bases). The sequence derives from a woman aged 18-29 years in good health. CDR3 sequence (DNA): TGTGCCAGCAGCTTAGGACCAGGGGTGGAGACCCAGTACTTC. This gives the protein CASSLGPGVETQYF.